This T cell receptor (beta chain) was captured by sequencing in a study of cytomegalovirus exposure and HLA in healthy donors. The PCR contained 60 Vbeta and 13 Jbeta primers. Profiled with immunoSEQ multiplex PCR; TCRdb holds only in-frame clones, not every one. The table has around 180,000 clones, roughly 80% seen once; the top ten hold 2% to 3%. The clonotype was recovered from a male donor in good health and CMV-seronegative. The specimen was PBMCs.

The CDR3 DNA reads as TGTGCCAGCAGCTCACCCTGGACTAGAGGAGAGACCCAGTACTTC. Translation gives CASSSPWTRGETQYF. The chain employs TRBV7-2 and TRBJ2-5; 7 bases fit TRBD2. From germline, CDR1 is SGHTA and CDR2 FQGNSA. V dropped 4 bases and J dropped 4; count of bases not matched to a gene: 9. The CDR3 totals 15 residues.